This T cell receptor (beta chain) was sequenced for a study of cytomegalovirus exposure and HLA in healthy donors. The overall study: The approximately 110 validation repertoires were reported in a later analysis to have been generated on the same platform as the approximately 600 first-cohort repertoires. Study observations and caveats: It was found in a later analysis that first-cohort TCR clusters tended to co-occur in the 95 to 150 validation repertoires. Cytomegalovirus-associated status was assigned to some 160 TCR beta chains.

It was the approximately 130-subject validation cohort, separate from the approximately 700-subject first cohort, to which the donors belonged. About this clone: Its antigen is unidentified.

Using immunoSEQ multiplex PCR, the repertoire was profiled, and TCRdb retains in-frame clones only, with some absent. The sample yields approximately 90,000 clones, approximately 93% seen once. CDR1 is MNHEY, CDR2 SVGAGI, per germline. V shed 5 bases and J 4 bases; nucleotides not matched to a gene: 6. This CDR3 is 14 amino acids long. This chain joins TRBV6-5 and TRBJ2-7, with 9 bases lining up with TRBD1. Sequenced input: PBMCs. This receptor was obtained from a woman under 40 in good health and CMV-seropositive. The CDR3 DNA sequence: TGTGCCAGCAGTGAGGGACAGGGTTTTTACGAGCAGTACTTC. Amino acids: CASSEGQGFYEQYF.